This record covers a single T cell receptor beta chain. What it binds is unknown. This entry belongs to a study of T cell responses to AZD1222 COVID-19 vaccine. Study-wide findings and caveats: White British ancestry dominated among donors, who included more females, and clonal diversity was possibly underestimated. Reportedly, close to half of spike-specific TCRs are directed against unmutated variant regions. Seropositive AZD1222 recipients at baseline numbered only five or six. Repertoire collection took place solely once the T cell response had peaked.

TCRdb's copy holds only in-frame clones and misses some; the assay was immunoSEQ multiplex PCR. This sample carries 80,000 to 90,000 clones, 91% of them seen once, and the ten largest clones take 4% to 6%. In germline, CDR1 is LNHDA, CDR2 SQIVND (reference sequence). V shed 3 bases, J shed 5 bases, and the junction held 2 bases outside the gene matches. The CDR3 covers 13 residues. Source: peripheral blood, taken on day 0 of MenACWY control vaccination. The origin of this receptor is an adult in good health. This sequence joins TRBV19 and TRBJ2-3; TRBD2 matches at 7 bases. DNA of the CDR3: TGTGCCAGTAGTATGGGGAGGGGAGATACGCAGTATTTT. Protein: CASSMGRGDTQYF.